The clone carrying this TCR beta chain was recorded many times. Antigen unknown. Assessment by CT and PET/CT found all patients node-negative, and none had prior chemotherapy, radiotherapy or other malignancies. There were around 6.6 milliliters of peripheral blood drawn at each of two time points. The entry originates in a study of prognosis after radiotherapy for stage I lung cancer. Overall study results and limits: Diminished Shannon entropy following stereotactic body radiation therapy characterized patients who developed distant metastases. The way patients used TRBV and TRBJ genes reportedly differed depending on whether they had metastases.

Germline values: CDR1 SGHTA, CDR2 FQGTGA. The V end was cut by 5 bases, the J end by 8 bases, with 13 bases between. The CDR3 runs 14 residues. Two rounds of multiplex PCR amplified TCR beta CDR3 from genomic DNA. Gene-specific primers for each TRBV and TRBJ gene drove first-round PCR. TCRdb reanalysed the multiplex PCR reads using MiXCR and keeps one entry per CDR3 protein. The table lists around 16,000 distinct CDR3 sequences, just under 45% of them singletons. V and J are TRBV7-3 and TRBJ1-6, with D tentatively TRBD1 (6 bases). The sequencing here drew on PBMCs, taken before or after stereotactic body radiation therapy (not recorded which). The TCR originated in a donor over 45 with non-small cell lung cancer. The CDR3: CASSETGWDSPLHF. The CDR3 coding sequence is TGTGCCAGCAGCGAAACAGGGTGGGATTCACCCCTCCACTTT.